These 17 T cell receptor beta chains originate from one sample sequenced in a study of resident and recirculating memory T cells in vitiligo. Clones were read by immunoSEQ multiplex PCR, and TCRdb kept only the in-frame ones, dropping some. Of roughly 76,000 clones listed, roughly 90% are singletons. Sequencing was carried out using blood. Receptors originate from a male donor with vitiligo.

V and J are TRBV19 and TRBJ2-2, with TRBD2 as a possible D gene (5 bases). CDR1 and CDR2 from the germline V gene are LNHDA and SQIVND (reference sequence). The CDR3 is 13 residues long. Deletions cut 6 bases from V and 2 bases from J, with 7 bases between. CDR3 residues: CASSGVNTGELFF. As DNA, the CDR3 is TGTGCCAGTAGCGGGGTTAACACCGGGGAGCTGTTTTTT.

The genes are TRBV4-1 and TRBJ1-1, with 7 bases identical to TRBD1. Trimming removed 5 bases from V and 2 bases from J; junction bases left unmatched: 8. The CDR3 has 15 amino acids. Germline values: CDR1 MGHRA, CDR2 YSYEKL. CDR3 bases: TGCGCCAGCAGCTCCCGGACAGGACATAACACTGAAGCTTTCTTT. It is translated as CASSSRTGHNTEAFF.

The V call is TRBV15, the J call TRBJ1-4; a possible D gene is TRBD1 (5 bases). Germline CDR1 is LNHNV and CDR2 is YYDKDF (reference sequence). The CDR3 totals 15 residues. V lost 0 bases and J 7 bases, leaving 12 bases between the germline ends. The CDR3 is CATSRDLQGGEKLFF. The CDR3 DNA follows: TGTGCCACCAGCAGAGATCTCCAGGGCGGTGAAAAACTGTTTTTT.

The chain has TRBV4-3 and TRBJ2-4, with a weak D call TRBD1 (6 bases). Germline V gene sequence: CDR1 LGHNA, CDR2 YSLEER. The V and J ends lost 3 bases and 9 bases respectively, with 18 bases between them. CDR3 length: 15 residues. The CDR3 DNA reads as TGCGCCAGCAGCCAGGTAACAGGGACCGCTACCATTCAGTACTTC. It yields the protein CASSQVTGTATIQYF.

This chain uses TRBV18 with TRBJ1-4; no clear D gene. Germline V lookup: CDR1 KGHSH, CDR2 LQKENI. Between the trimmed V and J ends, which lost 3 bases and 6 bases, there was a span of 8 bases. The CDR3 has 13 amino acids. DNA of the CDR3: TGTGCCAGCTCACCGGGGAGGGATGAAAAACTGTTTTTT. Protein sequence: CASSPGRDEKLFF.

The CDR3 region has the DNA TGTGCCAGCAGTTACTCGATACTAGACGAGCAGTACTTC. It translates to CASSYSILDEQYF. The chain links TRBV6-5 to TRBJ2-7; possible D gene TRBD2, 5 bases. The germline V gene encodes CDR1 MNHEY and CDR2 SVGAGI. The CDR3 covers 13 residues. V was clipped by 0 bases and J by 5 bases, with 8 bases between them.

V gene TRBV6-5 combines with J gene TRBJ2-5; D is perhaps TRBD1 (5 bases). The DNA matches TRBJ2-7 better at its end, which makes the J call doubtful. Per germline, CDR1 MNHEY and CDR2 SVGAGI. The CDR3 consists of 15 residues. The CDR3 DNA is TGTGCCAGCAGTTACTCGAAGGGGCAGGGATACGAGCAGTACTTC. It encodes CASSYSKGQGYEQYF.

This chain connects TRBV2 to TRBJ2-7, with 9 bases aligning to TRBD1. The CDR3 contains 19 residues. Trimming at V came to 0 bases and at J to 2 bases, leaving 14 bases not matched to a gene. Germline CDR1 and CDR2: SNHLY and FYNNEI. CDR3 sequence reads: CASSEALLIRTGATYEQYF. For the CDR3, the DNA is TGTGCCAGCAGTGAAGCGCTTCTGATAAGGACAGGGGCCACCTACGAGCAGTACTTC.

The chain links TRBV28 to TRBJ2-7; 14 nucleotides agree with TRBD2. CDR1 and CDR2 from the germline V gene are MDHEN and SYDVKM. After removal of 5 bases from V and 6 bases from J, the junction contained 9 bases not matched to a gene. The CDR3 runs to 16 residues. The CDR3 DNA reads TGTGCCAGCAGTCCCGGGACTAGCGGGGGTTTAGGCGAGCAGTACTTC. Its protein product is CASSPGTSGGLGEQYF. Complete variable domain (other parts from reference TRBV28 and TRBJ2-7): DVKVTQSSRYLVKRTGEKVFLECVQDMDHENMFWYRQDPGLGLRLIYFSYDVKMKEKGDIPEGYSVSREKKERFSLILESASTNQTSMYLCASSPGTSGGLGEQYFGPGTRLTVT.

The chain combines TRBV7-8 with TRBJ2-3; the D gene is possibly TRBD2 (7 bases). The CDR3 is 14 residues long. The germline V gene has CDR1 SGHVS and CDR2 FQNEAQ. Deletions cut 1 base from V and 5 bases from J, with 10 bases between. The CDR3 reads CASSLGGGGDTQYF. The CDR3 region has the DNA TGTGCCAGCAGCTTAGGAGGGGGGGGAGATACGCAGTATTTT.

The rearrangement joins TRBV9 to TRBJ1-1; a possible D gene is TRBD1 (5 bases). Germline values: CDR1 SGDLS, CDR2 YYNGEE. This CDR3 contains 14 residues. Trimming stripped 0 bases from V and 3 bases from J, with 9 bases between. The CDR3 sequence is CASSVADTYTEAFF. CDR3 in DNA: TGTGCCAGCAGCGTAGCGGACACCTACACTGAAGCTTTCTTT. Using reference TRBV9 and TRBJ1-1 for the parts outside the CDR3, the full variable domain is DSGVTQTPKHLITATGQRVTLRCSPRSGDLSVYWYQQSLDQGLQFLIQYYNGEERAKGNILERFSAQQFPDLHSELNLSSLELGDSALYFCASSVADTYTEAFFGQGTRLTVV.

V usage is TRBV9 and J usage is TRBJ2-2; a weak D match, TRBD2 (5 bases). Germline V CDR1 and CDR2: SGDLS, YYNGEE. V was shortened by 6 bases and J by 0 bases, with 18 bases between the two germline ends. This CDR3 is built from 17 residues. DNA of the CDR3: TGTGCCAGCAATAAGGCTAGCAGGAGCGCGAACACCGGGGAGCTGTTTTTT. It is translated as CASNKASRSANTGELFF.

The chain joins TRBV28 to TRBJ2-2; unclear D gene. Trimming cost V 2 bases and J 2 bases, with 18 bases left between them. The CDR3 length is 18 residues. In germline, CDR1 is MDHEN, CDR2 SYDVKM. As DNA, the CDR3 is TGTGCCAGCAGTTTAATCCGCGACACCCGATTAAACACCGGGGAGCTGTTTTTT. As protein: CASSLIRDTRLNTGELFF.

CDR3 DNA sequence: TGTGCCAGCAGCTTAGACTTAGGGGGCGCCGGGACCGGGGAGCTGTTTTTT. It yields the protein CASSLDLGGAGTGELFF. V and J are TRBV7-6 and TRBJ2-2; TRBD1 matches at 7 bases. The germline V gene encodes CDR1 SGHVS and CDR2 FNYEAQ. J gave up 5 bases and V 1 base, and 10 bases lay outside the gene matches. CDR3 length equals 17 residues. Using reference TRBV7-6 and TRBJ2-2 for the parts outside the CDR3, the full variable domain is GAGVSQSPRYKVTKRGQDVALRCDPISGHVSLYWYRQALGQGPEFLTYFNYEAQQDKSGLPNDRFSAERPEGSISTLTIQRTEQRDSAMYRCASSLDLGGAGTGELFFGEGSRLTVL.

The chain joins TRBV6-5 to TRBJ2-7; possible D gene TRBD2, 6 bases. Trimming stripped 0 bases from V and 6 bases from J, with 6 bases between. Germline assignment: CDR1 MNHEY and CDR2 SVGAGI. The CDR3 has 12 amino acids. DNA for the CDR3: TGTGCCAGCAGTTACTCCGGGGGCGAGCAGTACTTC. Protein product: CASSYSGGEQYF.

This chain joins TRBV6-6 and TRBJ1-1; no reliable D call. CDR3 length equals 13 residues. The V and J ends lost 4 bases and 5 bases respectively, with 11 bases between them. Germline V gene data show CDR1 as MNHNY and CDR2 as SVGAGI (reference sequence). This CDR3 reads CASSSAWATEAFF. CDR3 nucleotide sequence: TGTGCCAGCAGTTCCGCGTGGGCTACTGAAGCTTTCTTT.

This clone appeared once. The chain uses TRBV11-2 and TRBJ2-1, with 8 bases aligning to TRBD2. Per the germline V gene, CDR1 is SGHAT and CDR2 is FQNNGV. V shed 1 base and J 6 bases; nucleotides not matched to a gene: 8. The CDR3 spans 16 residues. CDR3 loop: CASSLVSSGSFNEQFF. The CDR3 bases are TGTGCCAGCAGCTTAGTTTCCAGCGGGAGTTTCAATGAGCAGTTCTTC.